This TCR beta chain is from a study of shared clonotypes between healthy human individuals. General observations from the study: Even with large depth, rarefaction showed that sorted-subset sequencing was incomplete.

As for this clone: What it recognizes is unknown.

A CD45RA+ naive subset and a CD45RA-negative memory subset were split from CD4+ cells. Profiling relied on immunoSEQ multiplex PCR, and the TCRdb table lists in-frame clones only, not all of them. This sample carries some 1,100,000 clones, approximately 80% of them seen once, and the ten largest clones take 0.5% to 0.6%. This CDR3 has 14 amino acids. Germline assignment: CDR1 SGHVS and CDR2 FQNEAQ. V dropped 7 bases and J dropped 10 bases, with 20 bases sitting between them. The chain is built from TRBV7-8 and TRBJ2-1; D is possibly TRBD2 (6 bases). Sequencing input: memory CD4+ T cells from PBMCs. Regarding subset: CD45RA-negative fraction. The TCR comes from a man younger than 35 in good health. Some clones in this sample may be carry-over from other donors' samples. In nucleotides, the CDR3 is TGTGCCAGCATCACCCAACCGGAGGGAAAAGAGCAGTTCTTC. Residues: CASITQPEGKEQFF.